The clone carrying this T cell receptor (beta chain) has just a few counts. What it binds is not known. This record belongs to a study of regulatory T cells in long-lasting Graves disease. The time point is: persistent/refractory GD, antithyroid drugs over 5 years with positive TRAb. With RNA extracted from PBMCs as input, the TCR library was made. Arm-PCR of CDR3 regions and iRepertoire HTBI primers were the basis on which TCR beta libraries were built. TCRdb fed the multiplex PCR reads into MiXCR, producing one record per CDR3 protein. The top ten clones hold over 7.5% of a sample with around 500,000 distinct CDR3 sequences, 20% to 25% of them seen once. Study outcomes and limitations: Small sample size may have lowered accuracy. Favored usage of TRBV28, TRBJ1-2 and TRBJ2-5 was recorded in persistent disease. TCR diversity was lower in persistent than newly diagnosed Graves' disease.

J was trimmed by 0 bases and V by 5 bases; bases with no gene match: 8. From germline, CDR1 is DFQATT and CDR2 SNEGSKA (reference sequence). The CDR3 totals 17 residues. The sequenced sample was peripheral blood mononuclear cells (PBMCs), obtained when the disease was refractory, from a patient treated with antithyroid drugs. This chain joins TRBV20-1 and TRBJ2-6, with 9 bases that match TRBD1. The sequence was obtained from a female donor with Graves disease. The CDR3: CSAPDRGKLSGANVLTF. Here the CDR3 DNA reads TGCAGTGCTCCTGACAGGGGGAAACTCTCTGGGGCCAACGTCCTGACTTTC.